The rows below give T cell receptor beta chains drawn from one sample of a study of preoperative IRX-2 immunotherapy in early breast cancer. Measured with immunoSEQ multiplex PCR; TCRdb has only the in-frame clones, and not every one. Of approximately 98,000 clones listed, roughly 88% are singletons. The starting material was tumor tissue, obtained after IRX-2 immunotherapy. These receptors were collected from a human donor with breast cancer. CDR3s include the opening cysteine and the closing phenylalanine or tryptophan. D genes are given only for firm matches. The size entry is marked missing in some rows and otherwise reads once, few, many or a size class.

v_call,clone_size,j_call,d_call,cdr3_aa,cdr3_nt
TRBV11-3,NA,TRBJ2-3,NA,CASSLEDGDRDTQYF,TGTGCCAGCAGCTTAGAGGACGGGGACCGAGATACGCAGTATTTT
TRBV29-1,NA,TRBJ2-2,TRBD1,CSALTGVGELFF,TGCAGCGCGTTAACAGGGGTCGGGGAGCTGTTTTTT
TRBV10-3,NA,TRBJ2-7,TRBD1,CAISESPGVGGGYEQYF,TGTGCCATCAGTGAGTCGCCCGGGGTAGGGGGCGGTTACGAGCAGTACTTC
TRBV4-1,NA,TRBJ1-1,NA,CASSQPTGRVTEAFF,TGCGCCAGCAGCCAACCTACAGGGAGGGTGACTGAAGCTTTCTTT
TRBV28,NA,TRBJ2-2,TRBD2,CASSSGTRNTGELFF,TGTGCCAGCAGCTCCGGGACTAGGAACACCGGGGAGCTGTTTTTT
TRBV7-1,NA,TRBJ2-7,NA,CASSVEGRYEQYF,TGTGCCAGCAGCGTAGAAGGGAGATACGAGCAGTACTTC
TRBV19,NA,TRBJ2-3,NA,CASSDLTDTQYF,TGTGCCAGTAGTGACCTCACAGATACGCAGTATTTT
TRBV6-4,NA,TRBJ1-5,NA,CASSTPYSNQPQHF,TGTGCCAGCAGTACCCCTTATAGCAATCAGCCCCAGCATTTT
TRBV19,NA,TRBJ1-2,NA,CASSIWGAGGYTF,TGTGCCAGTAGTATCTGGGGGGCCGGTGGCTACACCTTC
TRBV30,NA,TRBJ1-4,TRBD1,CASEDRGPHDEKLFF,TGTGCCTCCGAGGACAGGGGGCCCCACGATGAAAAACTGTTTTTT
TRBV19,NA,TRBJ2-7,NA,CASRDSVSYEQYF,TGTGCCAGTAGGGATAGCGTTTCCTACGAGCAGTACTTC
TRBV28,NA,TRBJ1-1,NA,CASSLYGRLNTEAFF,TGTGCCAGCAGTTTATATGGCAGATTGAACACTGAAGCTTTCTTT
TRBV19,NA,TRBJ2-3,NA,CASSPGGGPDTQYF,TGTGCCAGTAGTCCCGGCGGAGGACCAGATACGCAGTATTTT
TRBV6-8,NA,TRBJ1-2,TRBD1,CASSQSGGSYGYTF,TGTGCCAGCAGTCAATCAGGGGGTAGCTATGGCTACACCTTC
TRBV19,NA,TRBJ1-1,TRBD1,CASSILGTGVTEAFF,TGTGCCAGTAGTATCCTCGGGACAGGGGTGACTGAAGCTTTCTTT
TRBV6-8,few,TRBJ1-1,NA,CASRPDGGRLFFF,TGTGCCAGCAGACCCGACGGGGGGCGATTGTTTTTCTTT
TRBV7-5,NA,TRBJ2-7,NA,CASSAYQTAYEQYF,TGTGCCAGCAGCGCTTACCAGACTGCCTACGAGCAGTACTTC
TRBV5-1,NA,TRBJ1-3,NA,CASSLTSVERQGDSGNTIYF,TGCGCCAGCAGCTTGACCTCGGTTGAGCGCCAGGGAGACTCTGGAAACACCATATATTTT
TRBV6-8,NA,TRBJ2-1,TRBD2,CASSLYPGRSGGKTNEQFF,TGTGCCAGCAGTCTATATCCAGGGCGGTCGGGGGGGAAGACGAATGAGCAGTTCTTC
TRBV28,few,TRBJ1-2,NA,CASSFLGWGGYTF,TGTGCCAGCAGTTTTCTGGGATGGGGTGGCTACACCTTC
TRBV9,NA,TRBJ1-1,NA,CASRATLNTEAFF,TGTGCCAGCAGGGCTACCCTAAACACTGAAGCTTTCTTT
TRBV5-1,NA,TRBJ2-5,TRBD2,CASSLGDTLAGGMWQYF,TGCGCCAGCAGCTTGGGAGATACACTAGCGGGAGGGATGTGGCAGTACTTC
TRBV19,NA,TRBJ2-2,NA,CASSTNREFTGELFF,TGTGCCAGTAGCACAAACAGGGAGTTCACCGGGGAGCTGTTTTTT
TRBV25-1,NA,TRBJ1-1,NA,CASSVGPAETEAFF,TGTGCCAGCAGTGTGGGACCGGCGGAGACTGAAGCTTTCTTT
TRBV19,once,TRBJ2-7,NA,CASSDGVEDEQYF,TGTGCCAGTAGTGATGGGGTTGAAGACGAGCAGTACTTC
TRBV19,NA,TRBJ2-3,TRBD1,CASTPRDRDTDTQYF,TGTGCCAGTACCCCCCGGGACAGGGACACAGATACGCAGTATTTT
TRBV5-1,NA,TRBJ2-2,TRBD1,CASSSGTVSDTGELFF,TGCGCCAGCAGCTCGGGGACAGTAAGTGACACCGGGGAGCTGTTTTTT
TRBV7-1,NA,TRBJ2-2,NA,CASSPRSGEGELFF,TGTGCCAGCAGCCCTAGATCTGGTGAAGGGGAGCTGTTTTTT
TRBV12-5,NA,TRBJ1-5,TRBD1,CASGLPQGAQHF,TGTGCTAGTGGTTTGCCGCAGGGGGCCCAGCATTTT
TRBV28,NA,TRBJ1-4,NA,CASTWGRGTNEKLFF,TGTGCCAGCACTTGGGGGAGGGGAACTAATGAAAAACTGTTTTTT
TRBV30,few,TRBJ2-6,TRBD2,CAWSGGRAGAISGANVLTF,TGTGCCTGGAGTGGGGGCCGAGCGGGAGCTATCTCTGGGGCCAACGTCCTGACTTTC
TRBV15,NA,TRBJ2-2,NA,CATSRGEQGTGELFF,TGTGCCACCAGCAGAGGGGAACAGGGAACCGGGGAGCTGTTTTTT
TRBV5-1,NA,TRBJ2-7,TRBD2,CASSLSSGRYEQYF,TGCGCCAGCAGCTTGAGCAGCGGGAGGTACGAGCAGTACTTC
TRBV30,NA,TRBJ2-3,TRBD2,CAWSRGGTRSTDTQYF,TGTGCCTGGAGTCGCGGGGGGACACGGAGCACAGATACGCAGTATTTT
TRBV5-1,NA,TRBJ1-3,TRBD1,CASSKGQGAGNTIYF,TGCGCCAGCAGCAAAGGACAGGGCGCGGGGAACACCATATATTTT
TRBV7-1,NA,TRBJ2-2,NA,CASSLDSPRNTGELFF,TGTGCCAGCAGCTTGGACAGCCCAAGGAACACCGGGGAGCTGTTTTTT
TRBV14,NA,TRBJ1-2,TRBD1,CASSQQGGWVDGYTF,TGTGCCAGCAGCCAACAAGGGGGCTGGGTGGATGGCTACACCTTC
TRBV19,NA,TRBJ2-1,TRBD2,CASSRRLREGINNEQFF,TGTGCCAGTAGTAGGCGGCTCCGGGAGGGAATTAACAATGAGCAGTTCTTC
TRBV11-3,NA,TRBJ1-1,NA,CASSFEGRRGTEAFF,TGTGCCAGCAGCTTCGAGGGCCGCCGGGGCACTGAAGCTTTCTTT
TRBV28,NA,TRBJ1-2,NA,CASSTHQGSSYGYTF,TGTGCCAGCAGTACACACCAGGGAAGTTCTTATGGCTACACCTTC
TRBV30,NA,TRBJ2-2,TRBD2,CAWRAGLGNTGELFF,TGTGCCTGGAGAGCGGGACTAGGGAACACCGGGGAGCTGTTTTTT
TRBV19,NA,TRBJ2-3,NA,CASSPTGADTQYF,TGTGCCAGTAGTCCGACGGGCGCAGATACGCAGTATTTT
TRBV10-1,NA,TRBJ2-7,NA,CASSAGSGFGVEQYF,TGCGCCAGCAGTGCAGGATCAGGTTTTGGGGTCGAGCAGTACTTC
TRBV5-1,NA,TRBJ1-6,TRBD1,CASSGDYRGGDNSPLHF,TGCGCCAGCAGCGGGGACTACAGGGGTGGGGATAATTCACCCCTCCACTTT
TRBV30,once,TRBJ2-7,NA,CAWSEYGPEQYF,TGTGCCTGGAGTGAATATGGCCCGGAGCAGTACTTC
TRBV19,NA,TRBJ1-4,NA,CASRIDSSNEKLFF,TGTGCCAGTAGGATCGACAGCTCTAATGAAAAACTGTTTTTT
TRBV6-8,NA,TRBJ2-5,NA,CASSASYQETQYF,TGTGCCAGCAGTGCCAGCTACCAAGAGACCCAGTACTTC
TRBV9,NA,TRBJ1-1,NA,CASSFLTGNTEAFF,TGTGCCAGCAGTTTTTTGACGGGGAACACTGAAGCTTTCTTT
TRBV18,NA,TRBJ2-1,NA,CASSPYGDEQFF,TGTGCCAGCTCACCATATGGCGATGAGCAGTTCTTC
TRBV6-8,NA,TRBJ1-1,NA,CASSYIRGETEAFF,TGTGCCAGCAGTTACATTCGGGGGGAAACTGAAGCTTTCTTT
TRBV28,NA,TRBJ1-3,NA,CASATPSGNTIYF,TGTGCCAGCGCAACCCCGAGCGGAAACACCATATATTTT
TRBV5-1,NA,TRBJ2-7,TRBD1,CASSLGGTARYEQYF,TGCGCCAGCAGCTTGGGAGGGACAGCCCGATACGAGCAGTACTTC
TRBV11-3,many,TRBJ1-4,NA,CASSPSREREKLFF,TGTGCCAGCAGCCCATCTCGGGAGCGTGAAAAACTGTTTTTT
TRBV18,NA,TRBJ2-7,TRBD1,CASSPDGTEQYF,TGTGCCAGCTCACCCGACGGGACAGAACAGTACTTC
TRBV6-8,NA,TRBJ1-5,TRBD1,CAISPDRDQPQHF,TGTGCCATCAGCCCAGACAGGGATCAGCCCCAGCATTTT